This T cell receptor beta chain emerged from a study of human T cells and chemical hapten exposure. Trimming cost V 6 bases and J 8 bases, with 16 bases left between them. Germline V gene lookup returns CDR1 SGHTA and CDR2 FQGNSA. This CDR3 is 13 amino acids long. The time point here: patch test 1, 2 weeks after DPC sensitization. Treatment defined: therapeutic diphenylcyclopropenone sensitization with weekly scalp DPC. TCRdb called the RACE reads again in MiXCR, with one record for every CDR3 protein. The sample shows some 350,000 distinct CDR3 sequences, about 7% of them seen only once. Sequencing was performed on whole blood, taken in connection with sensitization to the hapten diphenylcyclopropenone (DPC). The clonotype originates from a woman under 30 with alopecia areata. Some clones in this sample may be carry-over from other donors' samples. V and J are TRBV7-2 and TRBJ1-2; D may be TRBD1 (5 bases). The CDR3 loop is CASSPGGIGGYTF. In nucleotides, the CDR3 is TGTGCCAGCAGTCCTGGGGGGATAGGCGGCTACACCTTC.